This T cell receptor (beta chain) stems from a study of cytomegalovirus exposure and HLA in healthy donors. Across the whole study: Some 85 million unique TCRs, all from HLA-typed donors, were included in an early release of the data. Of over 350 genotyped donors, around 86% grouped in the Caucasian-associated ancestry cluster.

V lost 5 bases and J lost 6; bases outside the gene matches: 9. Germline CDR1 reads SGHRS; CDR2 reads YFSETQ. The CDR3 runs to 14 residues. Findings and caveats of the study: The number of N-insertions in an Asian-associated ancestry cluster was reportedly below the roughly 660-donor mean in a later analysis. A later examination showed that TCR association rates differed by HLA locus, with DRB1 most and HLA-C fewest.

This clone was observed a single time. As yet, its antigen is unknown. The PCR was carried out with 60 Vbeta primers and 13 Jbeta primers. Clones were read by immunoSEQ multiplex PCR, and TCRdb kept only the in-frame ones, dropping some. Among 200,000 to 250,000 clones listed, approximately 80% were seen once. The clonotype comes from a male donor in good health and CMV-seronegative. The chain recombines TRBV5-1 with TRBJ2-3, with 7 bases fitting TRBD1. The specimen was PBMCs. The CDR3 DNA follows: TGCGCCAGCAGAGAACCACAGGGGACGGATACGCAGTATTTT. It specifies CASREPQGTDTQYF.